The entry below gives a single T cell receptor beta chain sequence along with its context. Blood was collected, roughly 2.5 ml per donor. The source of the sample is a study of monozygotic twins with inflammatory bowel disease. CDR1 is SQVTM, CDR2 ANQGSEA, per germline. The CDR3 length is 14 residues. UMIs with a 6-nucleotide sample barcode were added by template switching. The authors ran two nested PCRs of around 15 and 10 cycles on TCRalpha and TCRbeta cDNA. Using the 5' RACE reads, TCRdb records one entry per CDR3 protein without DNA. This sample's table has approximately 400,000 distinct CDR3 sequences.

The TCR sequence derives from a human donor with ulcerative colitis or Crohn's disease, or a healthy co-twin of an affected twin (not recorded which). Sequencing used blood. This chain joins TRBV29-1 and TRBJ2-7. The CDR3 spells CSVEGGNTNYEQYF.